Each of the 14 T cell receptor beta chains below was sequenced from the same sample in a study of CD8+CD57+ T cells in acquired aplastic anemia. CDR3 and TCR beta VDJ profiling relied on genomic DNA as the template. MiXCR, applied by TCRdb to the reads, yields one record per CDR3 protein. The sample lists about 130,000 distinct CDR3 sequences; 48% were seen once. The specimen sequenced was sorted CD4+, CD8+, or CD8+CD57+ T cells (not recorded which) from PBMCs. Receptor source: a human donor in good health, serving as a control.

With regard to this clonotype: Possible read error: a much larger clone is one base away. V gene TRBV5-1 combines with J gene TRBJ2-3, with D possibly TRBD2 on 5 matching bases. This CDR3 has 15 amino acids. CDR1 is SGHRS, CDR2 YFSETQ, per germline. In nucleotides, the CDR3 is TGCGTCAGCAGCATGGACTGGGCCGGGTCAGATACGCAGTATTTT. Translating gives CVSSMDWAGSDTQYF.

This clonotype was seen many times. The chain couples TRBV13 to TRBJ2-5; D remains ambiguous. CDR1 is PRHDT and CDR2 is FYEKMQ in the germline V gene (reference sequence). The CDR3 extends over 11 amino acids. Trimming shortened V by 5 bases and J by 7 bases, and 8 bases separated the two germline ends. The CDR3 DNA reads as TGTGCCAGCAGCCTCCGTGGGACCCAGTACTTC. It is translated as CASSLRGTQYF.

The genes are TRBV7-2 and TRBJ2-7; no firm D call. CDR1 SGHTA and CDR2 FQGNSA come from the germline V gene. The CDR3 is 13 residues long. V lost 0 bases, J lost 3 bases, and 6 bases lay in between. This CDR3 is CASSLAVNYEQYF. CDR3 DNA sequence: TGTGCCAGCAGCTTAGCCGTCAACTACGAGCAGTACTTC.

This clonotype came up once. The chain joins TRBV2 to TRBJ2-7; D is ambiguous. The length of the CDR3 is 12 residues. Trimming removed 6 bases at V and 3 bases at J, with 9 bases between. CDR1 SNHLY and CDR2 FYNNEI come from the germline V gene. The CDR3 DNA reads as TGTGCCAGCAGCCGACCCCTCTACGAGCAGTACTTC. Translating gives CASSRPLYEQYF.

This clonotype has a handful of counts. The chain recombines TRBV7-2 with TRBJ1-4, with D unresolved. The CDR3 loop spans 11 amino acids. V lost 4 bases to trimming and J lost 9 bases, with 6 bases between them. CDR1 is SGHTA and CDR2 is FQGNSA in the germline V gene. The CDR3 reads CASSSHQKLFF. The CDR3, as DNA: TGTGCCAGCAGCTCCCACCAAAAACTGTTTTTT.

This clonotype was seen more than once but under ten times. The V gene is TRBV7-3, the J gene TRBJ1-6; no reliable D call. Germline V gene data show CDR1 as SGHTA and CDR2 as FQGTGA. V gave up 3 bases and J gave up 7 bases, with 7 bases separating them. The CDR3 consists of 13 residues. As DNA, the CDR3 is TGTGCCAGCAGCTTCTCGTTGAATTCACCCCTCCACTTT. Translation: CASSFSLNSPLHF.

This clonotype occurred many times. The chain has TRBV19 and TRBJ2-4, with 7 bases matching TRBD2. Germline CDR1 and CDR2: LNHDA and SQIVND (reference sequence). The CDR3 consists of 15 residues. J was trimmed by 1 base and V by 4 bases; bases with no gene match: 4. CDR3 bases: TGTGCCAGTAGTACCATCGGGGGGGCCAAAAACATTCAGTACTTC. It encodes CASSTIGGAKNIQYF.

In this sample, this clonotype turned up many times. The rearrangement uses TRBV20-1 and TRBJ1-1; D unresolved. Germline loops: CDR1 DFQATT, CDR2 SNEGSKA (reference sequence). Trimming left V 5 bases short and J 8 bases short, with 12 bases between. The CDR3 sequence is 11 residues long. The CDR3 loop is CSAFLREEAFF. DNA of the CDR3: TGCAGTGCTTTCTTGAGGGAGGAAGCTTTCTTT.

The CDR3 region is CASSQWNTEAFF. CDR3 sequence (DNA): TGTGCCAGCAGCCAATGGAACACTGAAGCTTTCTTT. The rearrangement joins TRBV14 to TRBJ1-1; no definite D call. V lost 2 bases to trimming and J lost 1 base, with 2 bases between them. In germline, CDR1 is SGHDN, CDR2 FVKESK. The CDR3 runs 12 residues.

This clonotype was seen repeatedly, ten times or more. The V gene is TRBV20-1, the J gene TRBJ1-1, with D perhaps matching TRBD1 (5 bases). The CDR3 totals 13 residues. Deletions cut 0 bases from V and 10 bases from J, with 15 bases between. Germline assignment: CDR1 DFQATT and CDR2 SNEGSKA (reference sequence). The CDR3 loop is CSARDVGRARAFF. DNA for the CDR3: TGCAGTGCTAGAGATGTGGGCAGGGCCAGAGCTTTCTTT.

The table lists this clonotype with many counts. The genes are TRBV25-1 and TRBJ2-1, with 9 positions matching TRBD1. Trimming at V came to 3 bases and at J to 9 bases, leaving 6 bases not matched to a gene. The CDR3 runs to 14 residues. Germline values: CDR1 MGHDK, CDR2 SYGVNS. CDR3 sequence reads: CASSDWTGVTEQFF. CDR3 DNA sequence: TGTGCCAGCAGTGACTGGACAGGGGTCACTGAGCAGTTCTTC.

In its sample, this clonotype was seen many times. The chain joins TRBV7-3 to TRBJ2-5, with D possibly being TRBD1 or TRBD2 (5 bases each). V lost 4 bases, J lost 5 bases, and 17 bases lay in between. Germline V lookup: CDR1 SGHTA, CDR2 FQGTGA. The CDR3 loop spans 15 amino acids. The CDR3 here is CASSSQAGGQETQYF. Written as DNA, the CDR3 is TGTGCCAGCAGCTCACAGGCGGGTGGTCAGGAGACCCAGTACTTC.

This clonotype was detected many times. V is TRBV19 and J is TRBJ1-3; D not resolved. Germline CDR1 reads LNHDA; CDR2 reads SQIVND (reference sequence). The V end lost 3 bases, the J end lost 2 bases, and 11 bases lay between the germline ends. This CDR3 has 15 residues. In DNA form, the CDR3 reads TGTGCCAGTAGTATCCCCCGCGCACCTGGAAACACCATATATTTT. Protein sequence: CASSIPRAPGNTIYF.

At least ten counts were recorded for this clonotype. The rearrangement uses TRBV19 and TRBJ1-2; 8 bases fit TRBD1. Germline lookup yields CDR1 LNHDA and CDR2 SQIVND (reference sequence). Losses at the gene ends were 5 bases for V and 2 bases for J; bases not matched to a gene: 7. The CDR3 has 15 amino acids. CDR3 protein: CASSWTGKKNYGYTF. CDR3 nucleotides: TGTGCCAGTAGTTGGACAGGGAAAAAGAACTATGGCTACACCTTC.